One sample yielded the 14 T cell receptor beta chains listed below, sequenced in a study of CD8 T cells in ankylosing spondylitis. TCRdb re-derived calls from the 5' RACE reads in MiXCR, one entry per CDR3 protein. The table shows some 150,000 distinct CDR3 sequences, with more than 9.5% occurring only once. Source material: blood, either unsorted or a sorted T cell fraction (not recorded which). The origin of the receptors is a female donor with ankylosing spondylitis or in good health (not recorded which).

This clonotype was counted ten times or more. The genes are TRBV20-1 and TRBJ2-1; D unresolved. CDR1 and CDR2 from the germline V gene are DFQATT and SNEGSKA (reference sequence). The CDR3 runs to 14 residues. The V gene lost 3 bases and the J gene lost 4 bases, with 13 bases spanning the gap. The CDR3 coding sequence is TGCAGTGCTAGTGGCGACGCAGTATACAATGAGCAGTTCTTC. This gives the protein CSASGDAVYNEQFF.

This clonotype was observed a handful of times. CDR3 sequence: CASSLILATGELFF. The CDR3, as DNA: TGTGCCAGCAGCTTAATCCTAGCAACCGGGGAGCTGTTTTTT. This chain joins TRBV7-6 and TRBJ2-2, with D tentatively TRBD2 (5 bases). Germline lookup yields CDR1 SGHVS and CDR2 FNYEAQ. CDR3 length: 14 amino acids. Trimming cost V 2 bases and J 5 bases, with 9 bases left between them.

This clonotype occurred a few times. This rearrangement joins TRBV7-3 to TRBJ2-1, with D tentatively TRBD2 (6 bases). Germline V CDR1 and CDR2: SGHTA, FQGTGA. Trimming took off 0 bases at V and 11 bases at J, with 14 bases between the two ends. The CDR3 length is 14 residues. CDR3 sequence (DNA): TGTGCCAGCAGCTTAACGGGACTCGCCGTTAAGCAGTTCTTC. This sequence encodes CASSLTGLAVKQFF.

This clonotype was counted once. The chain employs TRBV7-8 and TRBJ2-3, with 7 bases that match TRBD2. V lost 5 bases, J lost 0 bases, and 8 bases stayed unmatched. The germline V gene encodes CDR1 SGHVS and CDR2 FQNEAQ. CDR3 length: 16 residues. The CDR3 spells CASSNIWTRSTDTQYF. Written as DNA, the CDR3 is TGTGCCAGCAGCAATATATGGACTAGAAGCACAGATACGCAGTATTTT.

This clonotype was observed many times. This chain connects TRBV5-1 to TRBJ2-5; maybe TRBD1 (5 bases). The germline V gene has CDR1 SGHRS and CDR2 YFSETQ. This CDR3 is built from 14 residues. Trimming cost V 0 bases and J 4 bases, with 10 bases left between them. As DNA, the CDR3 is TGCGCCAGCAGCTTGGAAGGGGTCCCAGAGACCCAGTACTTC. It specifies CASSLEGVPETQYF.

Worth noting for this clonotype: Just one base apart from a much larger clone, this may be a read error. This chain joins TRBV12-2 and TRBJ2-7; the table's D call, TRBD1, was not checked against the DNA. TRBV12-2 is termed a pseudogene. The CDR3 is 16 amino acids. The CDR3 spells CASRLEIGGRRYERYF. As DNA, the CDR3 is TGTGCAAGTCGCTTAGAGATCGGGGGGCGTCGGTACGAGCGGTACTTC.

This clonotype has at least ten counts. The V call is TRBV20-1, the J call TRBJ1-5; unclear D gene. The CDR3 runs to 14 residues. V lost 1 base to trimming and J lost 4 bases, with 11 bases between them. Germline CDR1 DFQATT, CDR2 SNEGSKA (reference sequence). CDR3 nucleotides: TGCAGTGCTAGAGGGGGTGACTTTAATCAGCCCCAGCATTTT. Its protein product is CSARGGDFNQPQHF.

This chain joins TRBV11-3 and TRBJ2-1; 8 positions match TRBD1. Germline CDR1 is SGHNT and CDR2 is YENEEA. This CDR3 has 14 amino acids. Trimming removed 5 bases from V and 9 bases from J; junction bases left unmatched: 9. The CDR3 protein is CASSTRLTGGEQFF. The DNA of the CDR3 is TGTGCCAGCAGCACCCGCCTTACAGGGGGTGAGCAGTTCTTC.

As concerns this clonotype: Relative to the germline gene, one junction end is altered; a read error may explain this. V usage is TRBV7-9 and J usage is TRBJ2-2, with D possibly being TRBD1 (5 bases). The CDR3 loop spans 13 amino acids. The germline CDR1 and CDR2 sequences are SEHNR and FQNEAQ (reference sequence). This CDR3 reads CACSPRQTGELFF. Here the CDR3 DNA reads TGTGCCTGCAGCCCGCGACAGACCGGGGAGCTGTTTTTT.

This clonotype was detected ten times or more. V usage is TRBV20-1 and J usage is TRBJ2-6; D not resolved. Trimming removed 0 bases at V and 0 bases at J, with 3 bases between. The CDR3 runs to 14 residues. CDR1 and CDR2 from the germline V gene are DFQATT and SNEGSKA (reference sequence). CDR3 coding DNA: TGCAGTGCTAGAGAATCCTCTGGGGCCAACGTCCTGACTTTC. It translates to CSARESSGANVLTF.

This clonotype has ten or more counts. The chain recombines TRBV29-1 with TRBJ2-3; 9 bases are a match to TRBD2. Losses at the gene ends were 6 bases for V and 5 bases for J; bases not matched to a gene: 0. CDR1 and CDR2 (germline): SQVTM, ANQGSEA. The CDR3 spans 11 residues. CDR3 nucleotide sequence: TGCAGCGTACTAGCGGGAGATACGCAGTATTTT. Its protein is CSVLAGDTQYF.

This clonotype was detected ten times or more. The chain uses TRBV2 and TRBJ1-1, with D possibly TRBD1 on 6 matching bases. CDR3 length equals 14 residues. Germline loops: CDR1 SNHLY, CDR2 FYNNEI. V gave up 3 bases and J gave up 6 bases, with 14 bases separating them. The CDR3 protein is CASSDSWTAAEAFF. The CDR3 coding sequence is TGTGCCAGCAGTGATTCGTGGACAGCGGCTGAAGCTTTCTTT.

In its sample, this clonotype was seen many times. This rearrangement joins TRBV5-1 to TRBJ1-6; 9 bases are a match to TRBD1. The CDR3 has 15 amino acids. CDR1 is SGHRS and CDR2 is YFSETQ in the germline V gene. V shed 0 bases, J shed 9 bases, and the junction held 4 bases outside the gene matches. The CDR3 region has the DNA TGCGCCAGCAGCTTGGCCGGGACAGGGACTTCACCCCTCCACTTT. Translation gives CASSLAGTGTSPLHF.

This clonotype was counted ten times or more. The rearrangement links TRBV29-1 to TRBJ1-2; TRBD1 matches 9 bases. The CDR3 covers 13 residues. V was clipped by 6 bases and J by 5 bases; unmatched bases: 7. Germline CDR1 and CDR2: SQVTM and ANQGSEA. CDR3 protein: CSVTGQGRYGYTF. As DNA, the CDR3 is TGCAGCGTAACCGGACAGGGGAGGTATGGCTACACCTTC.